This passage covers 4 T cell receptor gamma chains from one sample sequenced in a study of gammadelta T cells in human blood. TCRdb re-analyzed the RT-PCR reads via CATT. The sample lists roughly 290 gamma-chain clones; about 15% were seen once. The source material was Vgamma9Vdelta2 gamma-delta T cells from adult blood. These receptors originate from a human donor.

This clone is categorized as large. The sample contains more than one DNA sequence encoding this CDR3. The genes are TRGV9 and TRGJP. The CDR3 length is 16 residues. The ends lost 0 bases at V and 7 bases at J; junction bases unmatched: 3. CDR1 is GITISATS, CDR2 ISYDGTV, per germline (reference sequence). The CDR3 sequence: CALWEVPELGKKIKVF. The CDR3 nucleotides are TGTGCCTTGTGGGAGGTGCCTGAGTTGGGCAAAAAAATCAAGGTATTT.

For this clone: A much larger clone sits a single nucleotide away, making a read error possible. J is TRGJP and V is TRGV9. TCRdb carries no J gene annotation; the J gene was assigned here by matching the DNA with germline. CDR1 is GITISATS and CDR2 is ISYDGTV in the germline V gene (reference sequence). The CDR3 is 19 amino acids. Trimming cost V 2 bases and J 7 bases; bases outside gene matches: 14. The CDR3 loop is CALWEAQTTPELGKKIKVF. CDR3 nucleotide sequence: TGTGCCTTGTGGGAGGCACAAACGACCCCCGAGTTGGGCAAAAAAATCAAGGTATTT.

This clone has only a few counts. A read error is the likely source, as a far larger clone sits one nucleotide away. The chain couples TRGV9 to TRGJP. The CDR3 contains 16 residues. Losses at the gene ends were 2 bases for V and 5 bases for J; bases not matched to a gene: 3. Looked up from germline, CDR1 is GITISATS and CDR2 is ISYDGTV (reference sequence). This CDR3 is CALWEAKELGKKIKVF. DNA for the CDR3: TGTGCCTTGTGGGAGGCCAAAGAGTTGGGCAAAAAAATCAAGGTATTT.

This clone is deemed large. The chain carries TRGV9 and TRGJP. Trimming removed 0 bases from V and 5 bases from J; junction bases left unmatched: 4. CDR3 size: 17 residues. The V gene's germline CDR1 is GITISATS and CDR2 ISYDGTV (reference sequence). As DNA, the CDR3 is TGTGCCTTGTGGGAGGTGAGGAAAGAGTTGGGCAAAAAAATCAAGGTATTT. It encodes CALWEVRKELGKKIKVF.